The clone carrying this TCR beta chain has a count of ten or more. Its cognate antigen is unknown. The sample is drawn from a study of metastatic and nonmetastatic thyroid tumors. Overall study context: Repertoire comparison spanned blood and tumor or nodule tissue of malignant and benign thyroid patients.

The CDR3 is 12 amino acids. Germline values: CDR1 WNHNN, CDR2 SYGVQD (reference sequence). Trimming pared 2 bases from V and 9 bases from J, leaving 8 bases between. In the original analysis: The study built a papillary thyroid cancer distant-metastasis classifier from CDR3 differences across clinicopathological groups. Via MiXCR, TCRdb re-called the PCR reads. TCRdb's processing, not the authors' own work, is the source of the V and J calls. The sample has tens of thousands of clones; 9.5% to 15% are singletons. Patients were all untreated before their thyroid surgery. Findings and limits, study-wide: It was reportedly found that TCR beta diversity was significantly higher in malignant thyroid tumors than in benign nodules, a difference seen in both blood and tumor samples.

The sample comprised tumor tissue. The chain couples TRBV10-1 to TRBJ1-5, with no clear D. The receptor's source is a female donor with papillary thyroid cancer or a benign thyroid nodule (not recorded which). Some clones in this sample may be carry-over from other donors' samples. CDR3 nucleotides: TGCGCCAGCAGTGAGGGCCGGGGGCCCCAGCATTTT. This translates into CASSEGRGPQHF.